Presented here are 23 T cell receptor beta chains from one specimen sequenced in a study of blood T cell repertoires in COVID-19. Sequencing used immunoSEQ multiplex PCR; TCRdb keeps in-frame clones, though not all of them. The table lists about 140,000 clones, approximately 88% of them singletons. The sample consisted of peripheral blood. These receptors were taken from a human donor in a cohort sampled during active COVID-19.

The gene calls are TRBV7-8 and TRBJ2-5; 10 bases line up with TRBD2. V dropped 1 base and J dropped 4; count of bases not matched to a gene: 3. Germline V CDR1 and CDR2: SGHVS, FQNEAQ. The CDR3 consists of 15 residues. For the CDR3, the DNA is TGTGCCAGCAGCTTAGAAGCGGGGGGGCGAGAGACCCAGTACTTC. Amino acid sequence: CASSLEAGGRETQYF.

The J gene is TRBJ1-2, the V gene TRBV6-5; the match to TRBD1 covers 7 bases. The CDR3 sequence is 13 residues long. Per germline, CDR1 MNHEY and CDR2 SVGAGI. V was pared by 4 bases and J by 7 bases, with 6 bases of the junction left unmatched. CDR3 loop: CASSLTGDGGYTF. In nucleotides, the CDR3 is TGTGCCAGCAGTTTAACAGGGGATGGTGGCTACACCTTC.

Here the CDR3 DNA reads TGTGCCAGCACCCGGGAGTCCCCTCGGGCGGAAAAACTGTTTTTT. This encodes CASTRESPRAEKLFF. The rearrangement links TRBV28 to TRBJ1-4, with unresolved D. Germline-derived CDR1 and CDR2 are MDHEN and SYDVKM. V was shortened by 7 bases and J by 8 bases, with 20 bases between the two germline ends. The length of the CDR3 is 15 residues. The entire variable domain, with the rest obtained from reference TRBV28 and TRBJ1-4, is as follows: DVKVTQSSRYLVKRTGEKVFLECVQDMDHENMFWYRQDPGLGLRLIYFSYDVKMKEKGDIPEGYSVSREKKERFSLILESASTNQTSMYLCASTRESPRAEKLFFGSGTQLSVL.

The V and J genes are TRBV2 and TRBJ2-7; D is ambiguous. CDR1 is SNHLY and CDR2 is FYNNEI in the germline V gene. V lost 2 bases, J lost 5 bases, and 13 bases lay in between. This CDR3 has 14 amino acids. The CDR3 loop is CASSEKVNSHEQYF. CDR3 sequence (DNA): TGTGCCAGCAGTGAAAAGGTGAACAGCCACGAGCAGTACTTC.

This clone was seen a few times. The sample carries other DNA sequences with the same CDR3. This sequence joins TRBV4-3 and TRBJ1-5, with D hard to call. The germline gives CDR1 LGHNA, CDR2 YSLEER. The V end lost 1 base, the J end lost 4 bases, and 5 bases lay between the germline ends. This CDR3 is built from 13 residues. CDR3 in amino acids: CASSQGLNQPQHF. CDR3 bases: TGCGCCAGCAGCCAAGGTCTTAATCAGCCCCAGCATTTT.

V usage is TRBV5-1 and J usage is TRBJ2-7; TRBD2 might be the D (6 bases). Trimming took 5 bases from V and 7 from J, leaving 13 bases between them. CDR3 length equals 12 residues. Looked up from germline, CDR1 is SGHRS and CDR2 is YFSETQ. CDR3: CASSEVGGEQYF. The DNA for the CDR3 is TGCGCCAGCAGTGAGGTCGGAGGGGAGCAGTACTTC.

The chain uses TRBV21-1 and TRBJ2-7; the tabulated D call, TRBD1, remains unverified against the DNA. TRBV21-1 is a documented pseudogene. CDR3 size: 19 residues. In DNA form, the CDR3 reads TGTGCCAGCACCCGATGCGGGACAGAAACCCCTCAGCGCTCCTACGAGCAGTACTTC. Its translation is CASTRCGTETPQRSYEQYF.

The chain links TRBV6-2 or TRBV6-3 to TRBJ2-5; D is undetermined. Germline CDR1 and CDR2: MNHEY and SVGEGT. The CDR3 covers 11 residues. Trimming pared 5 bases from V and 2 bases from J, leaving 3 bases between. CDR3 sequence (DNA): TGTGCCAGCAGTGCGCAAGAGACCCAGTACTTC. Residues: CASSAQETQYF.

The chain has TRBV6-5 and TRBJ1-3, with D uncertain. V was shortened by 0 bases and J by 2 bases, with 5 bases between the two germline ends. This CDR3 spans 14 amino acids. Germline CDR1 reads MNHEY; CDR2 reads SVGAGI. CDR3: CASSYSIAGNTIYF. The CDR3 nucleotides read TGTGCCAGCAGTTACTCGATAGCTGGAAACACCATATATTTT.

The J gene is TRBJ2-5, the V gene TRBV13; 10 bases map to TRBD2. V was clipped by 5 bases and J by 4 bases; unmatched bases: 13. The CDR3 runs 17 residues. Germline loops: CDR1 PRHDT, CDR2 FYEKMQ (reference sequence). CDR3 residues: CASSPRDGLAGVETQYF. CDR3 in DNA: TGTGCCAGCAGCCCTAGAGATGGCCTAGCGGGAGTAGAGACCCAGTACTTC.

The rearrangement uses TRBV19 and TRBJ1-1, with D hard to call. The V gene lost 2 bases and the J gene lost 1 base, with 11 bases spanning the gap. Looked up from germline, CDR1 is LNHDA and CDR2 is SQIVND (reference sequence). This CDR3 comprises 15 residues. The DNA for the CDR3 is TGTGCCAGTAGTATACTGGGAGGAGAGAACACTGAAGCTTTCTTT. This gives the protein CASSILGGENTEAFF.

This clone was observed a handful of times. The V and J genes are TRBV27 and TRBJ1-2; D may be TRBD1 (5 bases). The CDR3 loop spans 13 amino acids. The ends were cut back, 3 bases at V and 6 bases at J, with 11 bases in the middle. The germline gives CDR1 MNHEY, CDR2 SMNVEV (reference sequence). The DNA of the CDR3 is TGTGCCAGCAGTTTTTGGGGGGGAGATGGCTACACCTTC. This encodes CASSFWGGDGYTF.

The chain's CDR3 is CASSPLLATFSYNEQFF. CDR3 DNA sequence: TGTGCCAGCAGCCCACTACTAGCGACCTTCTCCTACAATGAGCAGTTCTTC. The chain employs TRBV13 and TRBJ2-1, with 7 bases identical to TRBD2. In germline, CDR1 is PRHDT, CDR2 FYEKMQ (reference sequence). Unmatched junction bases numbered 10, after V lost 5 bases and J lost 0 bases. CDR3 length: 17 residues.

The chain joins TRBV7-2 to TRBJ2-7; 10 bases map to TRBD2. Unmatched junction bases numbered 2, after V lost 0 bases and J lost 3 bases. The germline V gene encodes CDR1 SGHTA and CDR2 FQGNSA. The CDR3 is made up of 15 amino acids. CDR3 nucleotides: TGTGCCAGCAGCTTAGCTGGGACTAGCGACTACGAGCAGTACTTC. Its protein product is CASSLAGTSDYEQYF.

The V and J genes are TRBV6-2 or TRBV6-3 and TRBJ2-4; D is undetermined. The CDR3 consists of 15 residues. Looked up from germline, CDR1 is MNHEY and CDR2 is SVGEGT. V gave up 5 bases and J gave up 0 bases, with 11 bases separating them. The CDR3 DNA sequence: TGTGCCAGCAGTCCAACTGGTGTAGCCAAAAACATTCAGTACTTC. It is translated as CASSPTGVAKNIQYF.

The chain uses TRBV28 and TRBJ2-3; 7 nucleotides align to TRBD1. This CDR3 is built from 16 residues. J was trimmed by 6 bases and V by 3 bases; bases with no gene match: 12. The V gene's germline CDR1 is MDHEN and CDR2 SYDVKM. As DNA, the CDR3 is TGTGCCAGCAGTTTCCAAAGGGGGCAGGGGCTCGATACGCAGTATTTT. Amino acid sequence: CASSFQRGQGLDTQYF.

This clone showed up just once. Written as DNA, the CDR3 is TGTGCCAGCAGTTTAGCAGGGAATCCCCTATATGGCTACACCTTC. Protein product: CASSLAGNPLYGYTF. V and J are TRBV28 and TRBJ1-2; D is perhaps TRBD1 (5 bases). CDR3 length: 15 amino acids. V was cut by 2 bases and J by 5 bases, with 15 bases left in between. CDR1 MDHEN and CDR2 SYDVKM come from the germline V gene.

The J gene is TRBJ2-7, the V gene TRBV21-1; TRBD1 reflects the table's D call only, with no check against the DNA. TRBV21-1 is a documented pseudogene. The CDR3 covers 17 residues. The CDR3 sequence is CASSKERGQVGTYEQYF. CDR3 DNA sequence: TGTGCCAGCAGCAAAGAGAGGGGACAGGTCGGCACCTACGAGCAGTACTTC.

This chain connects TRBV11-2 to TRBJ2-3; the match to TRBD2 covers 10 bases. CDR3 length equals 15 residues. J was trimmed by 5 bases and V by 3 bases; bases with no gene match: 5. Germline CDR1 reads SGHAT; CDR2 reads FQNNGV. The CDR3 region has the DNA TGTGCCAGCAGCTTTCCTAGCGGGAGTTTAGATACGCAGTATTTT. Translating gives CASSFPSGSLDTQYF.

The J gene is TRBJ2-7, the V gene TRBV4-3; D uncertain. The germline V gene encodes CDR1 LGHNA and CDR2 YSLEER. V was pared by 1 base and J by 2 bases, with 12 bases between. This CDR3 region has 15 residues. Here the CDR3 DNA reads TGCGCCAGCAGCCAAGGGTGGGCAGGTACCTACGAGCAGTACTTC. Translated: CASSQGWAGTYEQYF.

V and J are TRBV29-1 and TRBJ2-7, with D possibly being TRBD2 (6 bases). Trimming cost V 5 bases and J 1 base, with 12 bases left between them. Per germline, CDR1 SQVTM and CDR2 ANQGSEA. This CDR3 has 13 residues. The CDR3 protein is CSVNKGRSYEQYF. The DNA for the CDR3 is TGCAGCGTTAACAAGGGGAGGTCCTACGAGCAGTACTTC.

Only one count was recorded for this clone. The rearrangement uses TRBV12-3 or TRBV12-4 and TRBJ1-1; D unclear. Trimming took off 1 base at V and 5 bases at J, with 8 bases between the two ends. The CDR3 has 13 amino acids. CDR3 sequence reads: CASSLVSGTEAFF. DNA for the CDR3: TGTGCCAGCAGTTTAGTCTCGGGGACTGAAGCTTTCTTT.

The chain recombines TRBV2 with TRBJ2-1; D possibly corresponds to TRBD2 (6 bases). In germline, CDR1 is SNHLY, CDR2 FYNNEI. The CDR3 spans 16 residues. V lost 4 bases and J 6 bases, leaving 19 bases between the germline ends. CDR3: CASSAQTRKVFNEQFF. For the CDR3, the DNA is TGTGCCAGCAGTGCCCAGACTAGAAAAGTTTTCAATGAGCAGTTCTTC.